These 10 T cell receptor beta chains were all obtained from the same sample, sequenced in a study of cytomegalovirus exposure and HLA in healthy donors. Primers included in the PCR were 60 Vbeta and 13 Jbeta primers. Profiled with immunoSEQ multiplex PCR; TCRdb holds only in-frame clones, not every one. The sample comprises over 120,000 clones, approximately 80% of which are singletons, and 3.5% to 5% rests with the top ten. Specimen: PBMCs. These receptor sequences come from a male donor in good health and CMV-seronegative.

The chain employs TRBV6-1 and TRBJ1-1, with D tentatively TRBD1 (6 bases). Trimming took 5 bases from V and 4 from J, leaving 11 bases between them. CDR1 is MNHNS, CDR2 SASEGT, per germline. The CDR3 contains 13 residues. In DNA form, the CDR3 reads TGTGCCAGCAGTCCGACAGGCCTCACTGAAGCTTTCTTT. Residues: CASSPTGLTEAFF.

This chain connects TRBV7-9 to TRBJ1-1; 9 nucleotides align to TRBD1. The CDR3 length is 14 residues. Losses at the gene ends were 5 bases for V and 3 bases for J; bases not matched to a gene: 4. Germline V gives CDR1 SEHNR, CDR2 FQNEAQ (reference sequence). Here the CDR3 DNA reads TGTGCCAGCAGCCAGGGACAGGGTCACACTGAAGCTTTCTTT. Residues: CASSQGQGHTEAFF.

The sample holds a few counts of this clone. Other nucleotide sequences from this sample produce the same CDR3. This chain connects TRBV5-1 to TRBJ1-6; TRBD1 is a possible D gene (5 bases). The CDR3 runs to 14 residues. V lost 0 bases and J lost 4, with 5 bases in between. Germline V gene lookup returns CDR1 SGHRS and CDR2 YFSETQ. CDR3 nucleotide sequence: TGCGCCAGCAGCTTGGCAGGGTATAATTCACCCCTCCACTTT. It specifies CASSLAGYNSPLHF.

J is TRBJ1-1 and V is TRBV7-2; D call uncertain. CDR1 and CDR2 from the germline V gene are SGHTA and FQGNSA. The ends were cut back, 5 bases at V and 0 bases at J, with 10 bases in the middle. CDR3 size: 14 residues. The CDR3 sequence: CASSPPRLNTEAFF. The CDR3 DNA follows: TGTGCCAGCAGCCCCCCCAGATTGAACACTGAAGCTTTCTTT.

The chain links TRBV6-1 to TRBJ2-3; D gene unclear. Germline V lookup: CDR1 MNHNS, CDR2 SASEGT. CDR3 size: 13 residues. V was clipped by 7 bases and J by 2 bases, with 10 bases between them. CDR3 in amino acids: CASTLYPTDTQYF. CDR3 DNA: TGTGCCAGCACCCTATACCCCACAGATACGCAGTATTTT.

This chain connects TRBV5-6 to TRBJ2-7, with 12 bases identical to TRBD2. The CDR3 loop spans 18 amino acids. V shed 4 bases and J 1 base; nucleotides not matched to a gene: 12. Germline V gives CDR1 SGHDT, CDR2 YYEEEE. The CDR3 sequence is CASSRGLAGGGVSYEQYF. The CDR3 nucleotides are TGTGCCAGCAGCCGGGGACTAGCGGGTGGGGGCGTGTCCTACGAGCAGTACTTC.

The table lists this clone with a few counts. The chain has TRBV11-1 and TRBJ2-7; D gene unclear. Germline V gene sequence: CDR1 SGHAT, CDR2 FQDESV (reference sequence). V was shortened by 5 bases and J by 4 bases, with 9 bases between the two germline ends. This CDR3 comprises 12 residues. CDR3: CASSTTRYEQYF. CDR3 bases: TGTGCCAGCAGCACTACAAGGTACGAGCAGTACTTC.

The chain combines TRBV7-2 with TRBJ1-5; perhaps TRBD1 as D (6 bases). V gave up 3 bases and J gave up 4 bases, with 10 bases separating them. Germline lookup yields CDR1 SGHTA and CDR2 FQGNSA. The CDR3 spans 14 residues. The CDR3 region is CASSFGQGNQPQHF. CDR3 DNA: TGTGCCAGCAGCTTTGGGCAGGGGAATCAGCCCCAGCATTTT. Full variable domain (outside the CDR3, taken from reference TRBV7-2 and TRBJ1-5): GAGVSQSPSNKVTEKGKDVELRCDPISGHTALYWYRQSLGQGLEFLIYFQGNSAPDKSGLPSDRFSAERTGGSVSTLTIQRTQQEDSAVYLCASSFGQGNQPQHFGDGTRLSIL.

The chain recombines TRBV10-3 with TRBJ2-3; D gene uncertain. Trimming took 7 bases from V and 2 from J, leaving 13 bases between them. CDR1 is ENHRY and CDR2 is SYGVKD in the germline V gene. CDR3 length equals 14 residues. The CDR3 sequence is CAIKTDDSTDTQYF. Written as DNA, the CDR3 is TGTGCCATCAAGACTGACGATTCCACAGATACGCAGTATTTT.

V and J are TRBV30 and TRBJ2-5; 8 nucleotides match TRBD1. This CDR3 has 12 amino acids. V was clipped by 4 bases and J by 5 bases; unmatched bases: 3. Germline V lookup: CDR1 GTSNPN, CDR2 SVGIG (reference sequence). CDR3: CAWTGGSETQYF. The CDR3 region has the DNA TGTGCCTGGACAGGGGGCAGTGAGACCCAGTACTTC.